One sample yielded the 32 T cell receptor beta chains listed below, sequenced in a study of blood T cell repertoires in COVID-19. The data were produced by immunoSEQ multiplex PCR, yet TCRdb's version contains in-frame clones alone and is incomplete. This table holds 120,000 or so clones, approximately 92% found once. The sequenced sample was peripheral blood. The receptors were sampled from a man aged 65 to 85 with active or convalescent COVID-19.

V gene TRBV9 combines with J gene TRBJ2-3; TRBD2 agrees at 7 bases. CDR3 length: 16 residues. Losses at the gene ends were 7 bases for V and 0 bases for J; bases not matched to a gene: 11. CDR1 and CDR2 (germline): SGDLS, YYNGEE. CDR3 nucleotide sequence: TGTGCCAGCGGCCCTCGGGGACTATCTAGCACAGATACGCAGTATTTT. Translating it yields CASGPRGLSSTDTQYF. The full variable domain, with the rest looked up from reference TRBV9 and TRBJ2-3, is DSGVTQTPKHLITATGQRVTLRCSPRSGDLSVYWYQQSLDQGLQFLIQYYNGEERAKGNILERFSAQQFPDLHSELNLSSLELGDSALYFCASGPRGLSSTDTQYFGPGTRLTVL.

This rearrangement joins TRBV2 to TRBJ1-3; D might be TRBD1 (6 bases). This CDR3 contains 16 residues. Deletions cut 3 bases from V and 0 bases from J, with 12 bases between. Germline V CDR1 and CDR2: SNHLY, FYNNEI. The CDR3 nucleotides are TGTGCCAGCAGTGAGGACAGCTTGAGCTCTGGAAACACCATATATTTT. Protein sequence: CASSEDSLSSGNTIYF.

CDR3 coding DNA: TGTGCCAGCAGCCAAGCCCTTGGGACTAGCGGGAGAGGGGATACGCAGTATTTT. Its protein is CASSQALGTSGRGDTQYF. This chain uses TRBV3-1 (or the pseudogene TRBV3-2) with TRBJ2-3; 14 nucleotides agree with TRBD2. The CDR3 loop spans 18 amino acids. Per the germline V gene, CDR1 is LGHDT and CDR2 is YNNKEL (reference sequence). With V trimmed by 1 base and J by 6 bases, 9 bases remained unmatched.

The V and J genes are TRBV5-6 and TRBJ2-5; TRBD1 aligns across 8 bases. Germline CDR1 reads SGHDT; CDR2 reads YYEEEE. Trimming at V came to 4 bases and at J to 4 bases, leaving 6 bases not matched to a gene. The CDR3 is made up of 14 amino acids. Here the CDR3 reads CASSPGQGGETQYF. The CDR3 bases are TGTGCCAGCAGCCCAGGACAGGGTGGAGAGACCCAGTACTTC.

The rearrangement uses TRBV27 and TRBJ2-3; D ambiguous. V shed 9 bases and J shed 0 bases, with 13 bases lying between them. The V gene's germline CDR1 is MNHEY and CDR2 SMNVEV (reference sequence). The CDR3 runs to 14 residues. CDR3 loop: CASGGGSSTDTQYF. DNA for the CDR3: TGTGCCAGTGGTGGCGGCAGTAGCACAGATACGCAGTATTTT.

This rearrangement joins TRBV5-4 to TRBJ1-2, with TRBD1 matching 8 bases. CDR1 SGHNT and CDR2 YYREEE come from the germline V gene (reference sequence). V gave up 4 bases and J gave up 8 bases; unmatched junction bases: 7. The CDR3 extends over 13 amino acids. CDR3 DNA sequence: TGTGCCAGCAGCATTAGGACAGGGCGAGGCTACACCTTC. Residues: CASSIRTGRGYTF.

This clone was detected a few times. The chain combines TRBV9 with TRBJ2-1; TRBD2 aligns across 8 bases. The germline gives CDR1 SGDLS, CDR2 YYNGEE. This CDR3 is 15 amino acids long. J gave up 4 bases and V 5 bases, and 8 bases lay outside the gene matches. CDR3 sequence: CASSASGRIYNEQFF. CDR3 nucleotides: TGTGCCAGCAGTGCAAGCGGGAGAATTTACAATGAGCAGTTCTTC. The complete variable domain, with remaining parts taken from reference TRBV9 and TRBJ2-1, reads DSGVTQTPKHLITATGQRVTLRCSPRSGDLSVYWYQQSLDQGLQFLIQYYNGEERAKGNILERFSAQQFPDLHSELNLSSLELGDSALYFCASSASGRIYNEQFFGPGTRLTVL.

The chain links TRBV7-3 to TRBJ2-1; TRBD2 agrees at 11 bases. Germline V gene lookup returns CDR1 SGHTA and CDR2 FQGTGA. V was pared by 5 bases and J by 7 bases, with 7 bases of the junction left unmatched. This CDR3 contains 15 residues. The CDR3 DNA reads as TGTGCCAGCAGCCCGGGACTAGCGGTGGGAAATGAGCAGTTCTTC. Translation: CASSPGLAVGNEQFF.

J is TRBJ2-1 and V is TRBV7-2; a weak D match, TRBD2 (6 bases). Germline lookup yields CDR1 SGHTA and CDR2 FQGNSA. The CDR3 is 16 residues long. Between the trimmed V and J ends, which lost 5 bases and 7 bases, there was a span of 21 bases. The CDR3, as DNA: TGTGCCAGCAGCGCCCCACCTGGAGGGCCCCTTAATGAGCAGTTCTTC. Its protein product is CASSAPPGGPLNEQFF.

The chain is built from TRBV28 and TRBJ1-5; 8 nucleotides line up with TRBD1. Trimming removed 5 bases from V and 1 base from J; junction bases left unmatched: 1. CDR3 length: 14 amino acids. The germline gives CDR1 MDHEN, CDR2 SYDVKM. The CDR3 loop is CASSDRGSNQPQHF. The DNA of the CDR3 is TGTGCCAGCAGTGACAGGGGCAGCAATCAGCCCCAGCATTTT.

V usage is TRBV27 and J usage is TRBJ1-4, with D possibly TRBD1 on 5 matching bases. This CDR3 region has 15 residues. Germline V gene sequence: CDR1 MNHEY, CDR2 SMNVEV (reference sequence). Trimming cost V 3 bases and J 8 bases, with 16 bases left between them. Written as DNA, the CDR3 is TGTGCCAGCAGTTTTAGCGGGCAGGGCGGAGAAAAACTGTTTTTT. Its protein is CASSFSGQGGEKLFF.

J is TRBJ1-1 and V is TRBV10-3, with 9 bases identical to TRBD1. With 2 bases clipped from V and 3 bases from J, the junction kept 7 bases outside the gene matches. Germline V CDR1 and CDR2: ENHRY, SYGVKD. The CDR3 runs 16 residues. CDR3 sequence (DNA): TGTGCCATCAGTGAGGGACAGGGGCTCGAGGACACTGAAGCTTTCTTT. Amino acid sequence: CAISEGQGLEDTEAFF.

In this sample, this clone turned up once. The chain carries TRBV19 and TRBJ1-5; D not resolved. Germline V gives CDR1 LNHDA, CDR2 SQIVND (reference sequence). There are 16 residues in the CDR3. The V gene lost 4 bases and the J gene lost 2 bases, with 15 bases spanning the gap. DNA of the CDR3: TGTGCCAGTAGTAGTATGGAGAAAATAGGCAATCAGCCCCAGCATTTT. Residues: CASSSMEKIGNQPQHF.

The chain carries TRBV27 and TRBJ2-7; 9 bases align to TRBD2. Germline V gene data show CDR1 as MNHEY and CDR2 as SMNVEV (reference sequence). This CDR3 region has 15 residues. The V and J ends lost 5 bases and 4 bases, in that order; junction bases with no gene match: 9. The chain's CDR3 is CASSLIGTSRYEQYF. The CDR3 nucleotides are TGTGCCAGCAGTCTTATTGGGACTAGCCGTTACGAGCAGTACTTC.

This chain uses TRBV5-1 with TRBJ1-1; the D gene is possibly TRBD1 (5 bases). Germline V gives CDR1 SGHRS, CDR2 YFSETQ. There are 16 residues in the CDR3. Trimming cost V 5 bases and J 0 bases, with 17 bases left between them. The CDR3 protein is CASRMSQASMNTEAFF. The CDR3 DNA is TGCGCCAGCAGAATGTCACAGGCCTCCATGAACACTGAAGCTTTCTTT.

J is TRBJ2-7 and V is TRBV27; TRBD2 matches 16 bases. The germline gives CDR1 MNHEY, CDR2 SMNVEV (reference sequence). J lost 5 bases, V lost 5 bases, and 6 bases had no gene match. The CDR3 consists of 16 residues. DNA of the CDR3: TGTGCCAGCAGTCCCTCGGGACTAGCGGGAGGGAACGAGCAGTACTTC. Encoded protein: CASSPSGLAGGNEQYF.

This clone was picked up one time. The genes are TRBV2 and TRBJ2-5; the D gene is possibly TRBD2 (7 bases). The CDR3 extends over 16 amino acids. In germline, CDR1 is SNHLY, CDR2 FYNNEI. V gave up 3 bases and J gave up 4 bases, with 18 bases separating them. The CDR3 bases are TGTGCCAGCAGTGATCCACGGGGGGCCCGGGGAGAGACCCAGTACTTC. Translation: CASSDPRGARGETQYF.

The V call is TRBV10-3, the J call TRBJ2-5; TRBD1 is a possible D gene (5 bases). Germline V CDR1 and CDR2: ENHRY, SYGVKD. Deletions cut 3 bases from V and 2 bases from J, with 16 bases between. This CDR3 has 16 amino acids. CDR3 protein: CAISEDRVGLQETQYF. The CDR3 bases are TGTGCCATCAGTGAAGACAGAGTCGGCCTACAAGAGACCCAGTACTTC.

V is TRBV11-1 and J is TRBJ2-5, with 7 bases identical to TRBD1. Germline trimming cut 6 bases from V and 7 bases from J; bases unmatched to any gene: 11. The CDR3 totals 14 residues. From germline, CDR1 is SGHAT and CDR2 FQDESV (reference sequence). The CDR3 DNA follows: TGTGCCAGCAGAGAGACAGGGCGGAAGGGGACCCAGTACTTC. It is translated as CASRETGRKGTQYF. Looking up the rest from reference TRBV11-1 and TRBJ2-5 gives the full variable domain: EAEVAQSPRYKITEKSQAVAFWCDPISGHATLYWYRQILGQGPELLVQFQDESVVDDSQLPKDRFSAERLKGVDSTLKIQPAELGDSAMYLCASRETGRKGTQYFGPGTRLLVL.

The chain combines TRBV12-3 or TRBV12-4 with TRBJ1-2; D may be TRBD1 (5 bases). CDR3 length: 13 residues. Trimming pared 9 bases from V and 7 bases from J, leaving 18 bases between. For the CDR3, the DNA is TGTGCCAGTGCTATACAGGTTCCAGCTGGCTACACCTTC. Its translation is CASAIQVPAGYTF.

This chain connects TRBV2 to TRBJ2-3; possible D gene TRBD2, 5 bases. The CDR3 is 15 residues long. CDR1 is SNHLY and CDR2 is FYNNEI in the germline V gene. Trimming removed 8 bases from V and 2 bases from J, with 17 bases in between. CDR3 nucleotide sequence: TGTGCCAGCCTTGTGGGGAGTCGGGTCACAGATACGCAGTATTTT. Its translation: CASLVGSRVTDTQYF.

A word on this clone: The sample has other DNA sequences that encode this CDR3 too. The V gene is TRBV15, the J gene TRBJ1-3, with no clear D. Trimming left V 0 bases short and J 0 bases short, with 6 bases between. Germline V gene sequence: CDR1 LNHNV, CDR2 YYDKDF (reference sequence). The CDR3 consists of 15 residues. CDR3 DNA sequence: TGTGCCACCAGCAGAGAACGGGGCTCTGGAAACACCATATATTTT. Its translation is CATSRERGSGNTIYF.

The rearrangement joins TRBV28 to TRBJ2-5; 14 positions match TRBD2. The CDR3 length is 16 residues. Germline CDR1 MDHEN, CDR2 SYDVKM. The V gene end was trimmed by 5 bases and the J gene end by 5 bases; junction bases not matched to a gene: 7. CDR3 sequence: CASSPGLAGGGETQYF. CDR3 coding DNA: TGTGCCAGCAGTCCCGGACTAGCGGGGGGAGGGGAGACCCAGTACTTC.

The CDR3 DNA reads as TGTGCCAGCAGCGGACAGAATAGCAATCAGCCCCAGCATTTT. Protein product: CASSGQNSNQPQHF. The V gene is TRBV27, the J gene TRBJ1-5; tentatively, D is TRBD1 (6 bases). Germline CDR1 is MNHEY and CDR2 is SMNVEV (reference sequence). The CDR3 is made up of 14 amino acids. V shed 6 bases and J shed 0 bases, with 9 bases lying between them.

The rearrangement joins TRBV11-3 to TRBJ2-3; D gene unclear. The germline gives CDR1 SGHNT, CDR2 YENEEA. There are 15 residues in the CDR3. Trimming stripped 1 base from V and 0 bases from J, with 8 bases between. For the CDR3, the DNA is TGTGCCAGCAGCTTAGGCCCGCTAAGCACAGATACGCAGTATTTT. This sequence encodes CASSLGPLSTDTQYF.

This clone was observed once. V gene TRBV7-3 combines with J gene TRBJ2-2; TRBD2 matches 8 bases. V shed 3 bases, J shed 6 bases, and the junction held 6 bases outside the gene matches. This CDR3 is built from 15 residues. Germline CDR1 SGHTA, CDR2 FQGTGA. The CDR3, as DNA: TGTGCCAGCAGCTTGCCCGGGACTAGAGCCGGGGAGCTGTTTTTT. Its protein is CASSLPGTRAGELFF.

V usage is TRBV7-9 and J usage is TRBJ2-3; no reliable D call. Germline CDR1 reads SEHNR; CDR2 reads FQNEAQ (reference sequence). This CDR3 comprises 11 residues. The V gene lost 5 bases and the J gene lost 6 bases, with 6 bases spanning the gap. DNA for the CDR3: TGTGCCAGCAGCACTAAGGATACGCAGTATTTT. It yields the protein CASSTKDTQYF.

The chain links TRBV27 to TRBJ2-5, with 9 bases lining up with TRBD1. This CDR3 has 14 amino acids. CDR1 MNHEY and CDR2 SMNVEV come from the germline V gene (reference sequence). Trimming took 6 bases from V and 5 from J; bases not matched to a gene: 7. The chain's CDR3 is CASRGQGMGETQYF. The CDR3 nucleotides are TGTGCCAGCAGGGGACAGGGAATGGGGGAGACCCAGTACTTC.

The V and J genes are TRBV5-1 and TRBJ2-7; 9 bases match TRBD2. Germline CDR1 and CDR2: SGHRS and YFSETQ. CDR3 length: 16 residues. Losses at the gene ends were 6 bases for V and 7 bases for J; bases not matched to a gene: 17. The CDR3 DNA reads TGCGCCAGCACCCCGGGGGGTGCGGGAGGGCCGGGTGAGCAGTACTTC. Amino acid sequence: CASTPGGAGGPGEQYF.

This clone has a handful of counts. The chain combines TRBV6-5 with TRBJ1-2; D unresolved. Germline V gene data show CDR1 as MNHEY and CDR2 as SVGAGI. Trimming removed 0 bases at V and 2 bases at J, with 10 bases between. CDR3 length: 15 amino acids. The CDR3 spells CASSYSQEGNYGYTF. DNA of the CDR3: TGTGCCAGCAGTTACTCGCAAGAGGGAAACTATGGCTACACCTTC.

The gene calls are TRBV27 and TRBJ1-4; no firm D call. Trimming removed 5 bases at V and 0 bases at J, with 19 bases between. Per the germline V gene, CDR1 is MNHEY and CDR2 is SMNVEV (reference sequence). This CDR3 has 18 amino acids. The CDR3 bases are TGTGCCAGCAGTCCCGGGGAGGGAAGGTTTGCAACTAATGAAAAACTGTTTTTT. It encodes CASSPGEGRFATNEKLFF.

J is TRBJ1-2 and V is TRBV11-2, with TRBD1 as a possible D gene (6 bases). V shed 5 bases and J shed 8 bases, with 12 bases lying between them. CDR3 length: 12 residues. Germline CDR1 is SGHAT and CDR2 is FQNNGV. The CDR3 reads CASSPVGGGYTF. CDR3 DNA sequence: TGTGCCAGCAGCCCTGTTGGGGGCGGCTACACCTTC.